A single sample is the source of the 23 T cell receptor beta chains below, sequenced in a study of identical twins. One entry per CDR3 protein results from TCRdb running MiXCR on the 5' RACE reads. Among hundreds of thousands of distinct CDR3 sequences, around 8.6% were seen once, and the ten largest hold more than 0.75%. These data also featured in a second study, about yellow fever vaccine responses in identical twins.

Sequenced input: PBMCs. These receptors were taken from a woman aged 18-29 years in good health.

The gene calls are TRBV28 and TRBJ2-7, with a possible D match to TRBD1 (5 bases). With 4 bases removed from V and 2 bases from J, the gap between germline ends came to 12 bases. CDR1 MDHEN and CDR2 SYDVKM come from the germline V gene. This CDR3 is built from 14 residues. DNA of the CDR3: TGTGCCAGCAGTTACAGGCAAATCCCCTACGAGCAGTACTTC. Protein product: CASSYRQIPYEQYF.

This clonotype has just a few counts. CDR3 DNA sequence: TGTGCCACCAGTGATGCCGCTACAAGACAGGGCGGAGAGACCCAGTACTTC. This translates into CATSDAATRQGGETQYF. The chain is built from TRBV24-1 and TRBJ2-5; 7 bases fit TRBD1. Germline trimming cut 3 bases from V and 4 bases from J; bases unmatched to any gene: 13. The germline V gene encodes CDR1 KGHDR and CDR2 SFDVKD. The length of the CDR3 is 17 residues.

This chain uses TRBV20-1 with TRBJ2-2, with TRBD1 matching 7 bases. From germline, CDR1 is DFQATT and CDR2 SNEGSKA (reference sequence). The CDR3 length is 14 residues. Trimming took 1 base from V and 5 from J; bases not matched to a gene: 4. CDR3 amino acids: CSARGETGTGELFF. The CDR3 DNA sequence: TGCAGTGCTAGAGGGGAGACAGGGACCGGGGAGCTGTTTTTT.

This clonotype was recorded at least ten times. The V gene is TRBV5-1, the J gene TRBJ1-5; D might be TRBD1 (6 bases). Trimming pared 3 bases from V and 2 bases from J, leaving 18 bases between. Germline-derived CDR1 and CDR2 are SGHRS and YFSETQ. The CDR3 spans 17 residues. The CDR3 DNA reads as TGCGCCAGCAGCTCCGGATTACAGGGTACGGGCAATCAGCCCCAGCATTTT. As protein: CASSSGLQGTGNQPQHF.

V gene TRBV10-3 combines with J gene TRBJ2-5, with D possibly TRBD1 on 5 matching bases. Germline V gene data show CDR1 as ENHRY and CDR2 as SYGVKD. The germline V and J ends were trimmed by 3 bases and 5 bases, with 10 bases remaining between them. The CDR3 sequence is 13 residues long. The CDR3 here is CAISEMPGETQYF. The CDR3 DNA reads TGTGCCATCAGTGAAATGCCAGGGGAGACCCAGTACTTC.

The CDR3: CSAIWTGEAFF. CDR3 nucleotide sequence: TGCAGCGCGATATGGACAGGAGAAGCTTTCTTT. The V and J genes are TRBV29-1 and TRBJ1-1, with 7 bases aligning to TRBD1. The CDR3 contains 11 residues. Germline lookup yields CDR1 SQVTM and CDR2 ANQGSEA. J lost 8 bases, V lost 7 bases, and 7 bases had no gene match.

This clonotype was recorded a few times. CDR3 in DNA: TGTGCCAGCAGCTTACGGGGGGGCTCTGGCTACACCTTC. It translates to CASSLRGGSGYTF. The V call is TRBV7-3, the J call TRBJ1-2; weak D call: TRBD1 (6 bases). V lost 2 bases and J 7 bases, leaving 11 bases between the germline ends. The CDR3 is 13 residues long. Germline V gene lookup returns CDR1 SGHTA and CDR2 FQGTGA.

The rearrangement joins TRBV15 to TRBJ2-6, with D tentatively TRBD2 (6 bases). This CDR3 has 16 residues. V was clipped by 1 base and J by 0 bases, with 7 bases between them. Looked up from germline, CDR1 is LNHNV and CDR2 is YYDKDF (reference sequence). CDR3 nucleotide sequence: TGTGCCACCAGCAGAGTGGGGGGCTCTGGGGCCAACGTCCTGACTTTC. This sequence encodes CATSRVGGSGANVLTF.

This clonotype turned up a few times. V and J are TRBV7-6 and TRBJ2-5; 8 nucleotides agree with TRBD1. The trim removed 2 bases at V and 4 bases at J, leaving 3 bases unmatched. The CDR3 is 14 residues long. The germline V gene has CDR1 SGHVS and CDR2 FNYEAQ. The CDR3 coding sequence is TGTGCCAGCAGCTTAAGGACAGGGATAGAGACCCAGTACTTC. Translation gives CASSLRTGIETQYF.

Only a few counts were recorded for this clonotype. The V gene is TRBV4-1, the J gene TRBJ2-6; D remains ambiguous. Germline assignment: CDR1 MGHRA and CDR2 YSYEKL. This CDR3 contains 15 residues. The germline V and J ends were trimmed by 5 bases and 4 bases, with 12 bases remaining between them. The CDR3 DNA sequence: TGCGCCAGCAGCTTAAGGGTGACAGGGGCCAACGTCCTGACTTTC. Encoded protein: CASSLRVTGANVLTF.

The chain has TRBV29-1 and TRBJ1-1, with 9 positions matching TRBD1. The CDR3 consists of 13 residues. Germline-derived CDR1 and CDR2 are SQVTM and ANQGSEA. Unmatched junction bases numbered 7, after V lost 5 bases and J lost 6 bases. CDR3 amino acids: CSVKQGAAAEAFF. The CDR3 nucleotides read TGCAGCGTTAAACAGGGGGCTGCCGCTGAAGCTTTCTTT. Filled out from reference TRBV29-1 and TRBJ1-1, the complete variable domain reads SAVISQKPSRDICQRGTSLTIQCQVDSQVTMMFWYRQQPGQSLTLIATANQGSEATYESGFVIDKFPISRPNLTFSTLTVSNMSPEDSSIYLCSVKQGAAAEAFFGQGTRLTVV.

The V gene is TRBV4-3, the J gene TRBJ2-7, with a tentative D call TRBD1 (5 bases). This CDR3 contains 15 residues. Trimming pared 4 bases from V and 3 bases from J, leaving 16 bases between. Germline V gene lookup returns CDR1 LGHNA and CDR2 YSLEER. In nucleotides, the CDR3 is TGCGCCAGCAGCCGAACCCCCGACAGAGTCTACGAGCAGTACTTC. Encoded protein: CASSRTPDRVYEQYF.

CDR3: CASSRGGGEQFF. CDR3 DNA sequence: TGTGCCAGTAGTAGGGGAGGAGGTGAGCAGTTCTTC. This chain connects TRBV19 to TRBJ2-1; possible D gene TRBD2, 6 bases. There are 12 residues in the CDR3. V lost 4 bases to trimming and J lost 9 bases, with 10 bases between them. CDR1 and CDR2 (germline): LNHDA, SQIVND (reference sequence). Full variable domain (outside the CDR3, taken from reference TRBV19 and TRBJ2-1): DGGITQSPKYLFRKEGQNVTLSCEQNLNHDAMYWYRQDPGQGLRLIYYSQIVNDFQKGDIAEGYSVSREKKESFPLTVTSAQKNPTAFYLCASSRGGGEQFFGPGTRLTVL.

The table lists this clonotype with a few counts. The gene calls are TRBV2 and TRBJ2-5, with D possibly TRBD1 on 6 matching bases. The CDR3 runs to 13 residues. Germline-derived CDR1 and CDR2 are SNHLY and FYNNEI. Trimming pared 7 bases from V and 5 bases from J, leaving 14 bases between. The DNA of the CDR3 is TGTGCCAGCATCGGAACAGGGTGGGAGACCCAGTACTTC. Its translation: CASIGTGWETQYF.

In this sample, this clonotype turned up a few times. CDR3 nucleotide sequence: TGTGCCAGCAGCTTAGCACGGAGCACGATTCAAGAGACCCAGTACTTC. Amino acid sequence: CASSLARSTIQETQYF. The genes are TRBV7-2 and TRBJ2-5; D uncertain. The CDR3 runs to 16 residues. Germline V CDR1 and CDR2: SGHTA, FQGNSA. V was pared by 0 bases and J by 2 bases, with 13 bases between.

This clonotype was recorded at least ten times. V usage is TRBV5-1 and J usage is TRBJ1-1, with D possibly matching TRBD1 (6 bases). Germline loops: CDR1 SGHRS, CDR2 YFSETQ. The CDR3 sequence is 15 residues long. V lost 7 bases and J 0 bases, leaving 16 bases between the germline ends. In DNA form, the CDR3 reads TGCGCCAGCCAGCAGGGGATACCCATGAACACTGAAGCTTTCTTT. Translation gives CASQQGIPMNTEAFF. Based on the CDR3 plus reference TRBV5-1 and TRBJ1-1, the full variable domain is KAGVTQTPRYLIKTRGQQVTLSCSPISGHRSVSWYQQTPGQGLQFLFEYFSETQRNKGNFPGRFSGRQFSNSRSEMNVSTLELGDSALYLCASQQGIPMNTEAFFGQGTRLTVV.

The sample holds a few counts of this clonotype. CDR3 DNA: TGTGCCAGCAGCGCGGCGAGCGGGACGCAGTTCTTC. It translates to CASSAASGTQFF. The V gene is TRBV6-2 or TRBV6-3, the J gene TRBJ2-1; 7 nucleotides agree with TRBD2. Germline CDR1 reads MNHEY; CDR2 reads SVGEGT. This CDR3 comprises 12 residues. V lost 6 bases and J lost 12; bases outside the gene matches: 8.

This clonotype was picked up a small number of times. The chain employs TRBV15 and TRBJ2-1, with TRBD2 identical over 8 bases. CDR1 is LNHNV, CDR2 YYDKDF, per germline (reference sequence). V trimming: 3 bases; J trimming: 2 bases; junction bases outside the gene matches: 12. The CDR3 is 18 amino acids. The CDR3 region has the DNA TGTGCCACCAGCAGGGGGCTTCGGGACGGGAGGGCCTACAATGAGCAGTTCTTC. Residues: CATSRGLRDGRAYNEQFF. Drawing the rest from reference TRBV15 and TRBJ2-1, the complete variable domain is DAMVIQNPRYQVTQFGKPVTLSCSQTLNHNVMYWYQQKSSQAPKLLFHYYDKDFNNEADTPDNFQSRRPNTSFCFLDIRSPGLGDTAMYLCATSRGLRDGRAYNEQFFGPGTRLTVL.

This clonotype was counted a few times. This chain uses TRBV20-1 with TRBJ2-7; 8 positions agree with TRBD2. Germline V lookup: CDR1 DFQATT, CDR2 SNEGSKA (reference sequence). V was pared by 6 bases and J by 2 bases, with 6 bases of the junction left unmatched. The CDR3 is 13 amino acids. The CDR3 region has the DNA TGCAGTGCGCGTAGCGGGAAGACCTACGAGCAGTACTTC. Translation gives CSARSGKTYEQYF.

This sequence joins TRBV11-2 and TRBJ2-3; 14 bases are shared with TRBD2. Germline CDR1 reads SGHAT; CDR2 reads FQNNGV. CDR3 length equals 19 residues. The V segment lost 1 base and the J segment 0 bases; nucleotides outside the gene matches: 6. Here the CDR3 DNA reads TGTGCCAGCAGCTTAGGGGGGACTAGCGGGAGAGCTAGCACAGATACGCAGTATTTT. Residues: CASSLGGTSGRASTDTQYF.

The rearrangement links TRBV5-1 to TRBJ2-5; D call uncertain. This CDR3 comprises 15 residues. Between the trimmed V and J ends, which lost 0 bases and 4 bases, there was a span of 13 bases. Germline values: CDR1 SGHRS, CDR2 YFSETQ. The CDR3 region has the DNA TGCGCCAGCAGCTTGGGACAAAGGACCGGAGAGACCCAGTACTTC. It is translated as CASSLGQRTGETQYF.

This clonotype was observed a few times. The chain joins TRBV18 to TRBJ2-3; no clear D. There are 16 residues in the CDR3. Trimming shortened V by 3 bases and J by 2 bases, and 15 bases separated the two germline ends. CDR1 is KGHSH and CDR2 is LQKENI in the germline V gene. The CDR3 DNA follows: TGTGCCAGCTCACCGAGAACGGGCTCTTCCACAGATACGCAGTATTTT. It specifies CASSPRTGSSTDTQYF. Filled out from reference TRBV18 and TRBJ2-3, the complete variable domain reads NAGVMQNPRHLVRRRGQEARLRCSPMKGHSHVYWYRQLPEEGLKFMVYLQKENIIDESGMPKERFSAEFPKEGPSILRIQQVVRGDSAAYFCASSPRTGSSTDTQYFGPGTRLTVL.

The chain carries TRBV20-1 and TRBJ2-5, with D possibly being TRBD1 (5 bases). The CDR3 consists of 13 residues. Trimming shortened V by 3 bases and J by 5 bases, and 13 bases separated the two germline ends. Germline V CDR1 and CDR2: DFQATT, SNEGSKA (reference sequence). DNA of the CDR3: TGCAGTGCTAGCCAGGGTATTAGGGAGACCCAGTACTTC. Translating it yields CSASQGIRETQYF.